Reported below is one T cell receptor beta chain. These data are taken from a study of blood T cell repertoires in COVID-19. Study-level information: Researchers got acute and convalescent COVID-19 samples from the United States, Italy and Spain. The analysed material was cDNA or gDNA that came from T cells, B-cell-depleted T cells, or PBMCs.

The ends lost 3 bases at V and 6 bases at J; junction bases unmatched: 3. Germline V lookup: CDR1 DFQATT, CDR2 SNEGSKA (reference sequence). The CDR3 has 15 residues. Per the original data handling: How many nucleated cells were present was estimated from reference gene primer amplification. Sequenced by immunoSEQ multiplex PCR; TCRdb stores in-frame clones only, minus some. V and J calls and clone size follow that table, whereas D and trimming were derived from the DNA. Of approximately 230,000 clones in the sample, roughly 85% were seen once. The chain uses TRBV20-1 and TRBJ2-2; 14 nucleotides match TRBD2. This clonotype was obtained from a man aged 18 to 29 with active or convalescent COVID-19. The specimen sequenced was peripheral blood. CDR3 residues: CSASQGLAGAGELFF. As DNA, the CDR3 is TGCAGTGCTAGTCAGGGACTAGCGGGAGCCGGGGAGCTGTTTTTT.